These 24 T cell receptor beta chains were all obtained from the same sample, sequenced in a study of T cell repertoires in cytomegalovirus infection (dated by TCRdb to between 2019 and 2020). What this sample's treatment or condition label stands for: in vitro stimulation with specific CMV peptide epitopes to enrich CMV-specific T cells. This sample was sequenced with an Illumina HiSeq 1500. TCRdb handled the public reads itself, with Q25 trimming in fastp and clone calling in MiXCR, and kept productive beta chains. Each CDR3 protein gets just one entry, which takes the most common genes and DNA from the rows behind it. The sample table shows 250,000 to 400,000 distinct CDR3 sequences, and about 25% are seen once. Of the sample, less than 15% is held by the ten largest clones. Antigens of these TCRs are unknown. The sequenced sample was cultured PBMCs, obtained from culture after CMV antigen stimulation. These receptors originate from a human donor in good health (CMV status not recorded). Some clones in this sample may be carry-over from other donors' samples.

CDR3 DNA sequence: TGTGCCAGCAGCCTTCCGGGACTTCGCAATGAGCAGTTCTTC. Amino acid sequence: CASSLPGLRNEQFF. The chain is built from TRBV7-2 and TRBJ2-1; D is possibly TRBD2 (6 bases). The length of the CDR3 is 14 residues. Trimming removed 5 bases at V and 6 bases at J, with 14 bases between. Germline CDR1 SGHTA, CDR2 FQGNSA.

The chain is built from TRBV20-1 and TRBJ2-7; D unclear. Trimming stripped 0 bases from V and 4 bases from J, with 4 bases between. Germline CDR1 and CDR2: DFQATT and SNEGSKA (reference sequence). The CDR3 covers 11 residues. For the CDR3, the DNA is TGCAGTGCTAGAGAGGAATACGAGCAGTACTTC. It specifies CSAREEYEQYF.

This clonotype was seen more than once but under ten times. At one of its ends the junction is not consistent with the germline gene, which may arise from a read error. The V call is TRBV4-1, the J call TRBJ2-5; 12 bases match TRBD2. The CDR3 totals 16 residues. Germline CDR1 and CDR2: MGHRA and YSYEKL. CDR3 DNA: TGCGCCAGCACCCAATACACGGGACTAGCGGGAGAGACCCAGTACTTC. This gives the protein CASTQYTGLAGETQYF.

This clonotype was detected only a few times. The chain carries TRBV12-3 or TRBV12-4 and TRBJ2-7, with D possibly being TRBD2 (6 bases). The V gene lost 8 bases and the J gene lost 6 bases, with 17 bases spanning the gap. The CDR3 spans 13 residues. Here the CDR3 DNA reads TGTGCCAGCGGACTTTCGGGAGCAGGCGAGCAGTACGTC. It translates to CASGLSGAGEQYV.

In its sample, this clonotype was seen a few times. The chain has TRBV30 and TRBJ2-3; the D is unclear. CDR1 GTSNPN and CDR2 SVGIG come from the germline V gene (reference sequence). This CDR3 contains 14 residues. The ends were cut back, 3 bases at V and 8 bases at J, with 18 bases in the middle. For the CDR3, the DNA is TGTGCCTGGAGCGCCCAATTGAGTCGCGGTACGCAGTATTTT. Translation: CAWSAQLSRGTQYF.

This clonotype was picked up a small number of times. In DNA, the CDR3 is TGTGCCAGCAGTGCGTCAGGGTATCGGGGCGAGCAGTACTTC. Amino acid sequence: CASSASGYRGEQYF. This sequence joins TRBV6-1 and TRBJ2-7, with D perhaps TRBD1 or TRBD2 (5 bases each). This CDR3 spans 14 amino acids. Germline V gene data show CDR1 as MNHNS and CDR2 as SASEGT. Trimming cost V 4 bases and J 6 bases, with 16 bases left between them.

The table lists this clonotype with a few counts. The chain joins TRBV29-1 to TRBJ2-5, with D unresolved. Deletions cut 3 bases from V and 4 bases from J, with 15 bases between. Germline loops: CDR1 SQVTM, CDR2 ANQGSEA. The CDR3 has 14 amino acids. The CDR3 loop is CSVDRLRSGETQYF. The CDR3 DNA reads as TGCAGCGTTGATAGGCTTAGGAGTGGAGAGACCCAGTACTTC.

This clonotype was seen more than once but under ten times. The chain links TRBV7-3 to TRBJ2-3; D is perhaps TRBD2 (6 bases). Germline V gene sequence: CDR1 SGHTA, CDR2 FQGTGA. V dropped 2 bases and J dropped 2 bases, with 26 bases sitting between them. There are 20 residues in the CDR3. CDR3 sequence: CASSLGVSGDLRTDTDTQYF. CDR3 sequence (DNA): TGTGCCAGCAGCTTAGGAGTTAGCGGAGACCTAAGAACGGACACAGATACGCAGTATTTT.

The J gene is TRBJ2-3, the V gene TRBV28; no reliable D call. Germline values: CDR1 MDHEN, CDR2 SYDVKM. There are 16 residues in the CDR3. Trimming removed 5 bases from V and 0 bases from J, with 15 bases in between. The CDR3 DNA follows: TGTGCCAGCAGTAGAAGTGTAGGGCTGAGCACAGATACGCAGTATTTT. It yields the protein CASSRSVGLSTDTQYF.

A few counts support this clonotype. The chain uses TRBV12-3 or TRBV12-4 and TRBJ2-3; D might be TRBD2 (6 bases). V dropped 6 bases and J dropped 2 bases, with 18 bases sitting between them. The CDR3 is made up of 16 amino acids. The CDR3 DNA is TGTGCCAGCAGCCATAGGGCGGGGACTCTCACAGATACGCAGTATTTT. It translates to CASSHRAGTLTDTQYF.

This clonotype occurred many times. The CDR3: CASSLIGTGREKLFF. The CDR3, as DNA: TGTGCCAGCAGCTTAATCGGGACAGGTCGTGAAAAACTGTTTTTT. The J gene is TRBJ1-4, the V gene TRBV7-2; 8 positions agree with TRBD1. This CDR3 is 15 amino acids long. Per the germline V gene, CDR1 is SGHTA and CDR2 is FQGNSA. J gave up 7 bases and V 2 bases, and 6 bases lay outside the gene matches.

The V gene is TRBV11-2, the J gene TRBJ2-3; D not resolved. CDR1 SGHAT and CDR2 FQNNGV come from the germline V gene. The length of the CDR3 is 15 residues. V dropped 0 bases and J dropped 1 base, with 8 bases sitting between them. For the CDR3, the DNA is TGTGCCAGCAGCTTAGATCCCTGGGGCACAGATACGCAGTATTTT. As protein: CASSLDPWGTDTQYF.

There are many counts of this clonotype. J is TRBJ2-5 and V is TRBV7-2, with no clear D. Looked up from germline, CDR1 is SGHTA and CDR2 is FQGNSA. The CDR3 has 13 amino acids. V lost 1 base and J lost 5, with 8 bases in between. CDR3: CASSLGHGETQYF. In DNA form, the CDR3 reads TGTGCCAGCAGCTTAGGTCACGGGGAGACCCAGTACTTC.

This clonotype was seen repeatedly, ten times or more. The J gene is TRBJ2-7, the V gene TRBV27, with 9 bases matching TRBD1. Germline values: CDR1 MNHEY, CDR2 SMNVEV (reference sequence). CDR3 size: 14 residues. V dropped 6 bases and J dropped 4; count of bases not matched to a gene: 7. CDR3 region: CASSPGDRAYEQYF. CDR3 nucleotides: TGTGCCAGCAGCCCAGGGGACAGGGCGTACGAGCAGTACTTC.

In its sample, this clonotype was seen many times. V and J are TRBV7-9 and TRBJ1-2; a weak D match, TRBD1 (5 bases). The germline V and J ends were trimmed by 4 bases and 0 bases, with 15 bases remaining between them. Germline values: CDR1 SEHNR, CDR2 FQNEAQ (reference sequence). This CDR3 spans 16 amino acids. CDR3 protein: CASSSGRGLANYGYTF. The CDR3 nucleotides are TGTGCCAGCAGCTCGGGGCGGGGCCTCGCTAACTATGGCTACACCTTC.

This clonotype was observed a few times. The chain uses TRBV7-6 and TRBJ2-3; TRBD1 or TRBD2 may be the D gene (5 bases each). The ends were cut back, 6 bases at V and 3 bases at J, with 16 bases in the middle. This CDR3 contains 15 residues. Germline V CDR1 and CDR2: SGHVS, FNYEAQ. The CDR3 coding sequence is TGTGCCAGCAGTCACGGCCAAGGGACGACAGATACGCAGTATTTT. Residues: CASSHGQGTTDTQYF.

J is TRBJ2-7 and V is TRBV25-1; D unclear. CDR1 is MGHDK, CDR2 SYGVNS, per germline. V was pared by 7 bases and J by 4 bases, with 26 bases between. CDR3 length: 17 amino acids. The CDR3 region has the DNA TGTGCCAGCAAATGGGATTCTGGGTTTGTCGCCCTTTACGAGCAGTACGTC. The encoded protein is CASKWDSGFVALYEQYV.

The chain carries TRBV3-1 and TRBJ2-2; no clear D gene. CDR3 size: 16 residues. Germline CDR1 and CDR2: LGHDT and YNNKEL (reference sequence). V lost 4 bases and J 0 bases, leaving 12 bases between the germline ends. The CDR3 DNA is TGTGCCAGCAGCCCCCGCCGCCGAACGAACACCGGGGAGCTGTTTTTT. Amino acids: CASSPRRRTNTGELFF.

The sample holds many counts of this clonotype. The chain couples TRBV20-1 to TRBJ2-7; no firm D call. This CDR3 contains 13 residues. V lost 0 bases and J lost 3, with 9 bases in between. Germline CDR1 and CDR2: DFQATT and SNEGSKA (reference sequence). As DNA, the CDR3 is TGCAGTGCTAGAGATGCGAAAAACTACGAGCAGTACTTC. This translates into CSARDAKNYEQYF.

At least ten counts were recorded for this clonotype. The rearrangement joins TRBV7-2 to TRBJ1-6; no firm D call. The V gene lost 1 base and the J gene lost 0 bases, with 7 bases spanning the gap. The germline gives CDR1 SGHTA, CDR2 FQGNSA. CDR3 length equals 16 residues. CDR3 amino acids: CASSLVVSSYNSPLHF. The DNA of the CDR3 is TGTGCCAGCAGCTTAGTAGTCAGCTCCTATAATTCACCCCTCCACTTT.

This clonotype was observed a few times. This chain connects TRBV7-6 to TRBJ1-1, with 9 positions matching TRBD1. Germline loops: CDR1 SGHVS, CDR2 FNYEAQ. CDR3 length: 16 residues. V lost 1 base and J lost 5; bases outside the gene matches: 8. The CDR3 DNA sequence: TGTGCCAGCAGCTTAGAGAAGGGACAGGGCGAAACTGAAGCTTTCTTT. It specifies CASSLEKGQGETEAFF.

The chain joins TRBV4-2 to TRBJ2-1; 9 bases are a match to TRBD2. The V gene end was trimmed by 0 bases and the J gene end by 7 bases; junction bases not matched to a gene: 4. CDR1 LGHNA and CDR2 YNFKEQ come from the germline V gene. The CDR3 has 15 amino acids. The CDR3 here is CASSQDAGGRNEQFF. CDR3 sequence (DNA): TGTGCCAGCAGCCAAGACGCGGGAGGGAGGAATGAGCAGTTCTTC.

V is TRBV7-9 and J is TRBJ1-1, with D possibly matching TRBD1 (6 bases). The CDR3 length is 15 residues. Germline V lookup: CDR1 SEHNR, CDR2 FQNEAQ (reference sequence). V was trimmed by 2 bases and J by 6 bases, leaving 16 bases between them. CDR3 DNA sequence: TGTGCCAGCAGCTTAAGGGGGGTCGCCCTCTCTGAAGCTTTCTTT. Protein: CASSLRGVALSEAFF. Together with reference TRBV7-9 and TRBJ1-1, the CDR3 gives the full variable domain: DTGVSQNPRHKITKRGQNVTFRCDPISEHNRLYWYRQTLGQGPEFLTYFQNEAQLEKSRLLSDRFSAERPKGSFSTLEIQRTEQGDSAMYLCASSLRGVALSEAFFGQGTRLTVV.

Many counts were recorded for this clonotype. V usage is TRBV7-2 and J usage is TRBJ1-3; D is unclear. Trimming took off 8 bases at V and 0 bases at J, with 14 bases between the two ends. This CDR3 has 15 amino acids. CDR1 is SGHTA, CDR2 FQGNSA, per germline. DNA for the CDR3: TGTGCCAGCTCAAGGGTATGGGGCTCTGGAAACACCATATATTTT. Translated: CASSRVWGSGNTIYF.